The 22 T cell receptor beta chains below were found in one sample sequenced in a study of human T cells and chemical hapten exposure. Unfractionated whole blood yielded the extracted total RNA. Using its own MiXCR run on the 5' RACE reads, TCRdb lists one record per CDR3 protein. The sample yields around 80,000 distinct CDR3 sequences, approximately 15% seen once. The receptors here all came from a female donor in good health.

CDR3 residues: CASRTGYGQPQHF. The DNA of the CDR3 is TGTGCCAGCAGGACAGGGTACGGTCAGCCCCAGCATTTT. This rearrangement joins TRBV28 to TRBJ1-5, with TRBD1 matching 7 bases. The CDR3 totals 13 residues. Germline CDR1 and CDR2: MDHEN and SYDVKM. The junction had 5 bases not matched to a gene; V was cut back by 6 bases and J by 6 bases.

The chain has TRBV30 and TRBJ1-5; a possible D gene is TRBD1 (6 bases). This CDR3 comprises 17 residues. Trimming took off 3 bases at V and 2 bases at J, with 20 bases between the two ends. Germline V gene lookup returns CDR1 GTSNPN and CDR2 SVGIG (reference sequence). CDR3 region: CAWRPRRQGSGNQPQHF. The CDR3 nucleotides read TGTGCCTGGAGGCCTCGACGTCAGGGGAGTGGCAATCAGCCCCAGCATTTT.

The rearrangement uses TRBV20-1 and TRBJ1-5; no clear D. Trimming took off 2 bases at V and 5 bases at J, with 7 bases between the two ends. Germline-derived CDR1 and CDR2 are DFQATT and SNEGSKA (reference sequence). CDR3 length: 12 amino acids. The CDR3 sequence: CSARPGDQPQHF. CDR3 sequence (DNA): TGCAGTGCTAGACCGGGAGATCAGCCCCAGCATTTT.

Comment on this clonotype: A read error is likely, as this CDR3 ends without the conserved phenylalanine or tryptophan. The CDR3 loop is CASSLGGQAELNTEAFL. The CDR3 coding sequence is TGTGCCAGCAGTTTAGGGGGACAGGCTGAATTGAACACTGAAGCTTTCCTT. This sequence joins TRBV12-3 or TRBV12-4 and TRBJ1-1, with 8 bases identical to TRBD1. The CDR3 contains 17 residues. V lost 1 base to trimming and J lost 0 bases; unmatched junction nucleotides: 7.

The V gene is TRBV7-9, the J gene TRBJ1-3, with D hard to call. With 3 bases removed from V and 4 bases from J, the gap between germline ends came to 13 bases. The CDR3 sequence is 15 residues long. Germline loops: CDR1 SEHNR, CDR2 FQNEAQ (reference sequence). The CDR3 DNA is TGTGCCAGCAGCTTTGGTAGGAGTACGGGAAACACCATATATTTT. Translating it yields CASSFGRSTGNTIYF.

The gene calls are TRBV20-1 and TRBJ2-7, with TRBD2 matching 14 bases. CDR1 is DFQATT and CDR2 is SNEGSKA in the germline V gene (reference sequence). V trimming: 6 bases; J trimming: 4 bases; junction bases outside the gene matches: 5. The CDR3 has 14 amino acids. The CDR3 loop reads CSARLAGGLYEQYF. CDR3 nucleotides: TGCAGTGCGAGACTAGCGGGAGGGCTTTACGAGCAGTACTTC.

The chain is built from TRBV4-1 and TRBJ1-1, with D hard to call. Trimming took 2 bases from V and 1 from J, leaving 8 bases between them. This CDR3 has 14 residues. The germline V gene has CDR1 MGHRA and CDR2 YSYEKL. The CDR3: CASSQTRANTEAFF. In DNA form, the CDR3 reads TGCGCCAGCAGCCAAACCAGAGCGAACACTGAAGCTTTCTTT.

The table lists this clonotype with a few counts. The chain combines TRBV5-6 with TRBJ2-1; maybe TRBD2 (6 bases). Trimming took 0 bases from V and 6 from J, leaving 13 bases between them. Germline V gene data show CDR1 as SGHDT and CDR2 as YYEEEE. The CDR3 contains 15 residues. In nucleotides, the CDR3 is TGTGCCAGCAGCTTGGCCTTGACTAGTGGCAATGAGCAGTTCTTC. Encoded protein: CASSLALTSGNEQFF. The variable domain in full, completed from reference TRBV5-6 and TRBJ2-1, reads DAGVTQSPTHLIKTRGQQVTLRCSPKSGHDTVSWYQQALGQGPQFIFQYYEEEERQRGNFPDRFSGHQFPNYSSELNVNALLLGDSALYLCASSLALTSGNEQFFGPGTRLTVL.

The gene calls are TRBV5-1 and TRBJ2-7; no definite D call. V was trimmed by 4 bases and J by 0 bases, leaving 8 bases between them. This CDR3 has 13 amino acids. Germline V lookup: CDR1 SGHRS, CDR2 YFSETQ. The CDR3 spells CASSPGPSYEQYF. CDR3 bases: TGCGCCAGCAGCCCAGGACCCTCCTACGAGCAGTACTTC. The full variable domain, completed using reference TRBV5-1 and TRBJ2-7, is KAGVTQTPRYLIKTRGQQVTLSCSPISGHRSVSWYQQTPGQGLQFLFEYFSETQRNKGNFPGRFSGRQFSNSRSEMNVSTLELGDSALYLCASSPGPSYEQYFGPGTRLTVT.

The CDR3 DNA follows: TGTGCCAGCAGTCAGAGGACGATTCCTCTCTCTGGAAACACCATATATTTT. It translates to CASSQRTIPLSGNTIYF. V gene TRBV28 combines with J gene TRBJ1-3; D is unresolved. Germline CDR1 reads MDHEN; CDR2 reads SYDVKM. CDR3 length: 17 amino acids. V was trimmed by 5 bases and J by 0 bases, leaving 17 bases between them.

This clonotype was counted only a few times. The CDR3 sequence: CASSLGTGGGKLFF. Written as DNA, the CDR3 is TGTGCCAGCAGTTTGGGTACAGGGGGGGGAAAACTGTTTTTT. This rearrangement joins TRBV28 to TRBJ1-4, with 8 nucleotides matching TRBD1. The germline V gene has CDR1 MDHEN and CDR2 SYDVKM. The length of the CDR3 is 14 residues. After removal of 3 bases from V and 10 bases from J, the junction contained 7 bases not matched to a gene. Full variable domain (remainder filled in from reference TRBV28 and TRBJ1-4): DVKVTQSSRYLVKRTGEKVFLECVQDMDHENMFWYRQDPGLGLRLIYFSYDVKMKEKGDIPEGYSVSREKKERFSLILESASTNQTSMYLCASSLGTGGGKLFFGSGTQLSVL.

The V call is TRBV6-6, the J call TRBJ2-3, with D perhaps matching TRBD1 (5 bases). Trimming left V 4 bases short and J 0 bases short, with 8 bases between. The CDR3 is made up of 14 amino acids. Germline V CDR1 and CDR2: MNHNY, SVGAGI (reference sequence). The CDR3 sequence: CASSFAGSTDTQYF. The CDR3 region has the DNA TGTGCCAGCAGTTTCGCAGGGAGCACAGATACGCAGTATTTT.

The V call is TRBV7-9, the J call TRBJ2-2, with D hard to call. In germline, CDR1 is SEHNR, CDR2 FQNEAQ (reference sequence). V lost 5 bases, J lost 4 bases, and 17 bases lay in between. The CDR3 spans 16 residues. CDR3 residues: CASSPRTIRGTGELFF. CDR3 nucleotide sequence: TGTGCCAGCAGCCCTAGGACGATCCGAGGCACCGGGGAGCTGTTTTTT.

Only a few counts were recorded for this clonotype. The genes are TRBV19 and TRBJ1-5; TRBD1 matches 7 bases. Germline-derived CDR1 and CDR2 are LNHDA and SQIVND (reference sequence). The CDR3 length is 17 residues. V lost 5 bases and J lost 1; bases outside the gene matches: 11. CDR3 sequence (DNA): TGTGCCAGTAGTCCCGACAGGGTCCGCCTAAGCAATCAGCCCCAGCATTTT. Residues: CASSPDRVRLSNQPQHF.

Sample share makes this clonotype medium-sized. The V and J genes are TRBV7-6 and TRBJ1-1, with 8 nucleotides matching TRBD1. V dropped 4 bases and J dropped 6; count of bases not matched to a gene: 4. Per germline, CDR1 SGHVS and CDR2 FNYEAQ. The CDR3 is 13 amino acids. The CDR3 protein is CASSSGTGSEAFF. The CDR3 DNA follows: TGTGCCAGCAGCTCGGGGACAGGCTCTGAAGCTTTCTTT.

This clonotype was counted many times. The chain has TRBV9 and TRBJ2-7; perhaps TRBD2 as D (6 bases). The germline V gene encodes CDR1 SGDLS and CDR2 YYNGEE. The CDR3 loop spans 16 amino acids. The V end was cut by 2 bases, the J end by 0 bases, with 15 bases between. The CDR3 region is CASSVRPGGASYEQYF. Here the CDR3 DNA reads TGTGCCAGCAGCGTCCGTCCCGGCGGGGCCTCCTACGAGCAGTACTTC.

The V gene is TRBV10-3, the J gene TRBJ1-2; D possibly corresponds to TRBD1 (5 bases). Per the germline V gene, CDR1 is ENHRY and CDR2 is SYGVKD. The CDR3 covers 15 residues. Trimming left V 8 bases short and J 0 bases short, with 16 bases between. The CDR3 here is CAISAREGTNYGYTF. CDR3 DNA sequence: TGTGCCATCTCTGCTAGGGAGGGGACTAACTATGGCTACACCTTC.

This clonotype was detected many times. The chain joins TRBV7-2 to TRBJ1-2; 10 positions agree with TRBD1. The CDR3 has 16 residues. Germline V gene data show CDR1 as SGHTA and CDR2 as FQGNSA. The V segment lost 1 base and the J segment 7 bases; nucleotides outside the gene matches: 9. CDR3 sequence reads: CASSLGVPGQGSGYTF. The CDR3 DNA reads TGTGCCAGCAGCTTAGGGGTACCGGGACAGGGGAGTGGCTACACCTTC.

The chain combines TRBV4-2 with TRBJ2-7, with D perhaps matching TRBD1 (5 bases). Germline V gene sequence: CDR1 LGHNA, CDR2 YNFKEQ. The V end was cut by 4 bases, the J end by 0 bases, with 16 bases between. The CDR3 covers 16 residues. The CDR3 reads CASSPTTVSSSYEQYF. The CDR3, as DNA: TGTGCCAGCAGCCCAACGACAGTGTCGAGCTCCTACGAGCAGTACTTC.

This chain joins TRBV4-3 and TRBJ1-3, with a weak D call TRBD1 (6 bases). V was shortened by 5 bases and J by 1 base, with 15 bases between the two germline ends. There are 16 residues in the CDR3. Germline V lookup: CDR1 LGHNA, CDR2 YSLEER. CDR3 DNA: TGCGCCAGCAGCGCCCACAGGGATCGGTCTGGAAACACCATATATTTT. Translated, it gives CASSAHRDRSGNTIYF.

This clonotype turned up a few times. The V gene is TRBV4-1, the J gene TRBJ2-2; a weak D match, TRBD2 (6 bases). With 0 bases removed from V and 5 bases from J, the gap between germline ends came to 13 bases. The CDR3 is 16 residues long. CDR1 and CDR2 from the germline V gene are MGHRA and YSYEKL. The CDR3: CASSQDAGRGTGELFF. The DNA for the CDR3 is TGCGCCAGCAGCCAAGATGCCGGGAGAGGGACCGGGGAGCTGTTTTTT.

This chain links TRBV20-1 with TRBJ1-2; TRBD1 is a possible D gene (6 bases). Germline CDR1 is DFQATT and CDR2 is SNEGSKA (reference sequence). Trimming took off 0 bases at V and 12 bases at J, with 20 bases between the two ends. This CDR3 comprises 14 residues. CDR3 bases: TGCAGTGCTAGAGATAACGGCAGGGGTATGGCGAACACCTTC. As protein: CSARDNGRGMANTF.